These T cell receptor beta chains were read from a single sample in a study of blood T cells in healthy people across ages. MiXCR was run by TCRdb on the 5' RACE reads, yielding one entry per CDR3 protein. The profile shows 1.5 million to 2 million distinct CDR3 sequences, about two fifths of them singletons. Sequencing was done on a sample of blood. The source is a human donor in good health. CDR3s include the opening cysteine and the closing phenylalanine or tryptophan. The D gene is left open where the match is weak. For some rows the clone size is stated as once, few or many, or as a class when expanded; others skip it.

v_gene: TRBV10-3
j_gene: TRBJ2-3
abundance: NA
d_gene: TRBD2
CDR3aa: CAISDWTSGTDTQYF
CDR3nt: TGTGCCATCAGTGATTGGACTAGCGGCACAGATACGCAGTATTTT

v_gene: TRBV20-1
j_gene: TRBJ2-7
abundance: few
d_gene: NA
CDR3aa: CSAREGPPGNIYEQYF
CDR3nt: TGCAGTGCTAGAGAAGGCCCCCCAGGGAATATCTACGAGCAGTACTTC

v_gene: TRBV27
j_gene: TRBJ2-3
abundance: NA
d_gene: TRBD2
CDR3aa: CASSPKRLAGYTDTQYF
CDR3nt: TGTGCCAGCAGCCCGAAACGACTAGCGGGGTATACAGATACGCAGTATTTT

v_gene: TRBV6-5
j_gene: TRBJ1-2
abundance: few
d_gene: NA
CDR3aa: CASGYSYSSDYGYTF
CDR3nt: TGTGCCAGCGGTTACTCGTACTCCTCGGACTATGGCTACACCTTC

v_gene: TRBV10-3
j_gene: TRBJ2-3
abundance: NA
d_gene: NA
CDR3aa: CAIAGSTDTQYF
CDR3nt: TGTGCCATCGCAGGGTCCACAGATACGCAGTATTTT

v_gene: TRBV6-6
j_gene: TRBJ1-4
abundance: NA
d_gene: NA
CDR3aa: CASKSSGTSNEKLFF
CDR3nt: TGTGCCAGCAAGTCCTCCGGGACAAGCAATGAAAAACTGTTTTTT

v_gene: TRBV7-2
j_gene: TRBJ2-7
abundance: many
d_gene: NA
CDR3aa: CASSLWGQSYEQYF
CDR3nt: TGTGCCAGCAGCTTATGGGGGCAGTCCTACGAGCAGTACTTC

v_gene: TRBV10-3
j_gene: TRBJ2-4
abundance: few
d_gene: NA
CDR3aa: CAIRLAHNEQYF
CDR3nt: TGTGCCATCAGACTAGCTCACAATGAGCAGTACTTC

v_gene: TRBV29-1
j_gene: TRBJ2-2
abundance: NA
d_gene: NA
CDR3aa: CSGSLGLAGELFF
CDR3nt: TGCAGCGGCAGCTTGGGGTTGGCCGGGGAGCTGTTTTTT

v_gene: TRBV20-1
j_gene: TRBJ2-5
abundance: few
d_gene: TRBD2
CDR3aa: CSASGGGQETQYF
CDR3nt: TGCAGTGCTAGCGGGGGGGGGCAAGAGACCCAGTACTTC

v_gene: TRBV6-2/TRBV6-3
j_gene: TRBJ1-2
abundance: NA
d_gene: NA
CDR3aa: CASRPGRTPYSYTF
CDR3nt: TGTGCCAGCAGACCAGGACGGACCCCCTATAGCTACACCTTC

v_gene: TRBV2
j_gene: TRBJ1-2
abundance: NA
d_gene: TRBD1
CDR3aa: CASIQGANYGYTF
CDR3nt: TGTGCCAGCATACAGGGGGCGAACTATGGCTACACCTTC

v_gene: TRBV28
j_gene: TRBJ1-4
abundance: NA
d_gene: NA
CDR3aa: CASSLGGSRREKLFF
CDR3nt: TGTGCCAGCAGTTTAGGAGGGTCCAGGAGGGAAAAACTGTTTTTT

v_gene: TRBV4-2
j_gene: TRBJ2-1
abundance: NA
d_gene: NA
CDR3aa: CASSRSGRSSYNEQFF
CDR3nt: TGTGCCAGCAGCCGCTCAGGGAGGAGCTCCTACAATGAGCAGTTCTTC

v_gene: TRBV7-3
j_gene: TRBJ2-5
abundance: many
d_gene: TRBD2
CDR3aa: CASSGGTSRGETQYF
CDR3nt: TGTGCCAGCAGCGGCGGGACTAGCAGGGGGGAGACCCAGTACTTC

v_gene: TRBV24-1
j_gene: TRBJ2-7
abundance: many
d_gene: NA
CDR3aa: CATSDLGGYEQYF
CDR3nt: TGTGCCACCAGTGATTTAGGCGGATACGAGCAGTACTTC

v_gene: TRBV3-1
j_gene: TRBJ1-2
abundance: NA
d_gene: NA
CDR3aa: CASSLGLHGQYTF
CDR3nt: TGTGCCAGCAGCCTTGGGCTTCACGGTCAATACACCTTC

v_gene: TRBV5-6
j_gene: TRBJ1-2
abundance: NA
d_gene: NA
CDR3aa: CASSSYTNGYTF
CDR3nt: TGTGCCAGCAGTTCCTACACGAATGGCTACACCTTC

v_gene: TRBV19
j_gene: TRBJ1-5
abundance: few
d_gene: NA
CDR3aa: CASSPPDSNQPQHF
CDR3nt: TGTGCCAGTAGCCCCCCGGATAGCAATCAGCCCCAGCATTTT

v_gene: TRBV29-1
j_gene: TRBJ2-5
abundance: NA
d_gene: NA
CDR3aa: CSVEGAGEETQYF
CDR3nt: TGCAGCGTTGAAGGAGCAGGCGAAGAGACCCAGTACTTC

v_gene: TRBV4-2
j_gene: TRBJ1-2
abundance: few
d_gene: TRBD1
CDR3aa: CASSQPGQGIYGYTF
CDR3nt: TGTGCCAGCAGCCAACCGGGACAGGGTATCTATGGCTACACCTTC

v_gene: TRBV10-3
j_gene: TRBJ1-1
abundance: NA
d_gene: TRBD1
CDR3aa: CAISDSLGDRSSTEAFF
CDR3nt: TGTGCCATCAGTGATTCGTTAGGGGACAGGAGTAGCACTGAAGCTTTCTTT

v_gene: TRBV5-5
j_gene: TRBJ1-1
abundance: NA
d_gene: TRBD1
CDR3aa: CASSFPDRAMAFF
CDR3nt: TGTGCCAGCAGTTTCCCGGACAGGGCAATGGCTTTCTTT

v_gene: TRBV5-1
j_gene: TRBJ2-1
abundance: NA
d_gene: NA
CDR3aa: CASSLGTPLHTNEQFF
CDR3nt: TGCGCCAGCAGCTTGGGGACACCCCTACATACCAATGAGCAGTTCTTC

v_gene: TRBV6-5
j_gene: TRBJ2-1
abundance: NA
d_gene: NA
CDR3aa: CASSLLRGSEQFF
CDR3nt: TGTGCCAGCAGCTTACTCCGGGGTAGTGAGCAGTTCTTC

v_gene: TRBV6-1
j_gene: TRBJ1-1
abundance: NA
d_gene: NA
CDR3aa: CASSSWQSEAFF
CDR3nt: TGTGCCAGCAGTTCCTGGCAATCTGAAGCTTTCTTT

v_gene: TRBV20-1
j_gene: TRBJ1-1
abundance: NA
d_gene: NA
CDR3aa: CSARRVNTEAFF
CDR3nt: TGCAGTGCTAGGAGGGTGAACACTGAAGCTTTCTTT

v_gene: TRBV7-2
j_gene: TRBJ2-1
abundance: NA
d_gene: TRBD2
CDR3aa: CASRNLAGAPNEQFF
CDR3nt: TGTGCCAGCAGGAATCTAGCGGGGGCGCCCAATGAGCAGTTCTTC

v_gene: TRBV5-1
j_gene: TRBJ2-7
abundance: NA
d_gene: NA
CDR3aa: CASSLVRTGSYEQYF
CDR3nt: TGCGCCAGCAGCTTGGTTCGTACGGGTTCCTACGAGCAGTACTTC

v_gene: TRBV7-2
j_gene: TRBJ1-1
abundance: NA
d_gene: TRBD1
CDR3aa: CASSFGQGASRTEAFF
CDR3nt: TGTGCCAGCAGCTTTGGACAGGGGGCGTCAAGGACTGAAGCTTTCTTT

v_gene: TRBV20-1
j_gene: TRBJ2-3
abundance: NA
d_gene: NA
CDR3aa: CSARDRDWPPTVTTDTQYF
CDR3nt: TGCAGTGCTAGAGATCGCGATTGGCCCCCGACAGTGACCACAGATACGCAGTATTTT

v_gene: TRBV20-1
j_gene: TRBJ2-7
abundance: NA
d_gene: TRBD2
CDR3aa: CSARVSSGAYEQYF
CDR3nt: TGCAGTGCTAGAGTTTCTAGCGGGGCTTACGAGCAGTACTTC

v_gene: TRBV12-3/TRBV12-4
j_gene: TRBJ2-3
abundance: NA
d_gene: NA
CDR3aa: CASSSPNRGSTDTQYF
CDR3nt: TGTGCCAGCAGTTCCCCTAATAGAGGCAGCACAGATACGCAGTATTTT

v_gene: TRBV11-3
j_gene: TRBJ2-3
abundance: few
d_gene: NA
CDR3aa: CASSSGQNTDTQYF
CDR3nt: TGTGCCAGCAGCTCCGGACAGAACACAGATACGCAGTATTTT

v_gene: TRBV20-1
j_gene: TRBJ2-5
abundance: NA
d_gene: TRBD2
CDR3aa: CSAITSGGVETQYF
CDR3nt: TGCAGTGCTATCACTAGCGGGGGGGTAGAGACCCAGTACTTC

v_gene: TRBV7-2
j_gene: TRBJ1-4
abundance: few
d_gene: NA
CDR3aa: CASSLDGYNEKLFF
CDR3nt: TGTGCCAGCAGCCTCGACGGATATAATGAAAAACTGTTTTTT

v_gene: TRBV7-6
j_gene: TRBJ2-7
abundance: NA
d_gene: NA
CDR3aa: CASSLDQGQEGFYEQYF
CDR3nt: TGTGCCAGCAGCTTAGATCAGGGACAAGAGGGATTCTACGAGCAGTACTTC

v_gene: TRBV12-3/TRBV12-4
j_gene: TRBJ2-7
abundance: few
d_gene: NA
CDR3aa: CASSLGQGFRAEQYF
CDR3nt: TGTGCCAGCAGTTTAGGTCAGGGGTTCCGCGCCGAGCAGTACTTC

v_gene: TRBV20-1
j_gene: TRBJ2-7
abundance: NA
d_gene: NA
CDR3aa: CSARDAGFGATYEQYF
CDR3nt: TGCAGTGCTAGAGACGCCGGTTTTGGGGCCACGTACGAGCAGTACTTC

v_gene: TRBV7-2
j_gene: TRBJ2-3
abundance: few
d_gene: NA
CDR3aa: CASSETSSTDTQYF
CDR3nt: TGTGCCAGCAGTGAAACCTCTAGCACAGATACGCAGTATTTT

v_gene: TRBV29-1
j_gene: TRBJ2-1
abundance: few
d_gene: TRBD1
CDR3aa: CSDETGDNEQFF
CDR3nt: TGCAGCGATGAAACAGGGGACAATGAGCAGTTCTTC

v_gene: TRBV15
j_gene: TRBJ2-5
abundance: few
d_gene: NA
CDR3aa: CATSRVEGVGSLEEQYF
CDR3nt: TGTGCCACCAGCAGAGTAGAGGGGGTAGGAAGTTTGGAGGAGCAGTACTTC

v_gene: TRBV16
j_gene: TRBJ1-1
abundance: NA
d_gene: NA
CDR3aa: CASSHTQAEAFF
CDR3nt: TGTGCCAGCAGCCACACGCAGGCGGAAGCTTTCTTT

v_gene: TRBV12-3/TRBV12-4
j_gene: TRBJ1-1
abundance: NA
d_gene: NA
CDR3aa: CASSRVIQGDTEAFF
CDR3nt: TGTGCCAGCAGTCGCGTCATACAGGGAGACACTGAAGCTTTCTTT

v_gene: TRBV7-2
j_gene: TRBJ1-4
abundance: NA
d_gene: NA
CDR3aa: CASSPDRTEKLFF
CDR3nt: TGTGCCAGCAGCCCCGACCGGACGGAAAAACTGTTTTTT

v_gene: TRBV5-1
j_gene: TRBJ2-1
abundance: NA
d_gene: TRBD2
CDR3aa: CASSRDGLAGGDPYNEQFF
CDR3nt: TGCGCCAGCAGCCGGGATGGACTAGCGGGGGGGGACCCTTACAATGAGCAGTTCTTC

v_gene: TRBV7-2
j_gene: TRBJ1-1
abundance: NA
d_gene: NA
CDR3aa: CASSVMVTEAFF
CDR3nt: TGTGCCAGCAGCGTGATGGTAACTGAAGCTTTTTTT

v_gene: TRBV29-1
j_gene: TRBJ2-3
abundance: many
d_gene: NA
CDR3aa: CSVAAGRGTDTQYF
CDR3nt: TGCAGCGTCGCGGCAGGGAGGGGGACGGATACGCAGTATTTT